This T cell receptor beta chain was observed in a study of T cell responses to AZD1222 COVID-19 vaccine. Study conclusions and caveats: Reports indicate that nearly half of spike-specific TCRs are directed at unmutated variant regions. Seropositive AZD1222 recipients at baseline numbered only five or six.

This clone was picked up one time. Its antigen is not known. An end of the junction differs from the germline gene, which may be a read error. The CDR3 contains 15 residues. Germline V gene data show CDR1 as SSHAT and CDR2 as FNYEAQ (reference sequence). Clones were sequenced by immunoSEQ multiplex PCR, and TCRdb holds only the in-frame ones, with some missing. The sample lists 93,000 or so clones; 90% were seen once. The sequencing here drew on peripheral blood, taken on day 0 of AZD1222 vaccination. The source is an adult in good health. This rearrangement joins TRBV7-7 to TRBJ2-7, with TRBD1 as a possible D gene (6 bases). CDR3 in amino acids: CASSPLIGGINEQYF. CDR3 sequence (DNA): TGTGCTAGCAGCCCCCTGATAGGGGGTATAAACGAGCAGTACTTC.